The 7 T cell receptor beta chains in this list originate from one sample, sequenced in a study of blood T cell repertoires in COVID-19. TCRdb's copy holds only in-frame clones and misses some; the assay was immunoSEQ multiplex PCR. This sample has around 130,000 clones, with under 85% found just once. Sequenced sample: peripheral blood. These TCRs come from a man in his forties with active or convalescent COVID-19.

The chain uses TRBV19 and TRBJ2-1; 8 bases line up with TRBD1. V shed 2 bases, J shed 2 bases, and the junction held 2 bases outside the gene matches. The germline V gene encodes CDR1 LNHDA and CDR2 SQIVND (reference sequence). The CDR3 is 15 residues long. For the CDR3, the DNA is TGTGCCAGTAGTATAAGGGGACAGGCCTACAATGAGCAGTTCTTC. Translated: CASSIRGQAYNEQFF.

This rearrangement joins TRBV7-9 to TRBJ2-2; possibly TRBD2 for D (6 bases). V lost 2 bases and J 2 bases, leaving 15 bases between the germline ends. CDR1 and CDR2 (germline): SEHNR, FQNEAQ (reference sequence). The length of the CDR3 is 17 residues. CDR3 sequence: CASSLKFSGDNTGELFF. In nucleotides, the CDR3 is TGTGCCAGCAGCTTAAAATTTAGCGGTGACAACACCGGGGAGCTGTTTTTT.

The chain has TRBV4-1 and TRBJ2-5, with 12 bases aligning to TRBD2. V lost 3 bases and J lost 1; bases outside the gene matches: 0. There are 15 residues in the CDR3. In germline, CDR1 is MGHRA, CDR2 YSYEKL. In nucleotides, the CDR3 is TGCGCCAGCAGCCAGGGACTAGCGGGCCAAGAGACCCAGTACTTC. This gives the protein CASSQGLAGQETQYF.

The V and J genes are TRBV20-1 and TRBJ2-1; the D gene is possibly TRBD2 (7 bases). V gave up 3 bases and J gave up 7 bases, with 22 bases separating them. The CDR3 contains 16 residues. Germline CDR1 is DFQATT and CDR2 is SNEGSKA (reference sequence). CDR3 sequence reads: CSASDYLGGARNEQFF. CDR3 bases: TGCAGTGCTAGTGATTATTTGGGGGGGGCTAGGAATGAGCAGTTCTTC.

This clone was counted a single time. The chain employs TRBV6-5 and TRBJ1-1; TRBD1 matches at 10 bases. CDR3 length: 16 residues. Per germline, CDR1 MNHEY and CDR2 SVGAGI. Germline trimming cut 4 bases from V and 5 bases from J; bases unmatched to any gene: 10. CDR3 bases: TGTGCCAGCAGTTCCCCCTCGACAGGGGGCCTTACTGAAGCTTTCTTT. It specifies CASSSPSTGGLTEAFF.

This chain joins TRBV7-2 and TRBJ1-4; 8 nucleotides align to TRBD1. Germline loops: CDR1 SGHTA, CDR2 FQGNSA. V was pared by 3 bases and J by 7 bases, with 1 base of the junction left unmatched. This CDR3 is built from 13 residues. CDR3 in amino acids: CASSLTGAEKLFF. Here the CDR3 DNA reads TGTGCCAGCAGCTTGACAGGGGCTGAAAAACTGTTTTTT. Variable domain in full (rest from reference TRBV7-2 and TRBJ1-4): GAGVSQSPSNKVTEKGKDVELRCDPISGHTALYWYRQSLGQGLEFLIYFQGNSAPDKSGLPSDRFSAERTGGSVSTLTIQRTQQEDSAVYLCASSLTGAEKLFFGSGTQLSVL.

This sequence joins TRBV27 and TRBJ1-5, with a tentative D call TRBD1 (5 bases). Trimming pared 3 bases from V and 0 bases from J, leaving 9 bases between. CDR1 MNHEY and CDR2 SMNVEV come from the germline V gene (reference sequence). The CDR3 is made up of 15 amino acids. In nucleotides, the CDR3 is TGTGCCAGCAGTTTGGGGCAGAGTAGCAATCAGCCCCAGCATTTT. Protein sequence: CASSLGQSSNQPQHF.